The 32 T cell receptor beta chains reported below all come from one sample, sequenced in a study of control samples from healthy donors and cancer patients. Using immunoSEQ multiplex PCR, the repertoire was profiled, and TCRdb retains in-frame clones only, with some absent. The sample shows roughly 170,000 clones, about 94% of them seen only once. Sequenced material: blood. All receptors come from a woman aged 60 to 75 in good health.

The chain employs TRBV5-4 and TRBJ1-6; possible D gene TRBD1, 5 bases. The CDR3 loop spans 15 amino acids. Germline lookup yields CDR1 SGHNT and CDR2 YYREEE (reference sequence). Trimming removed 0 bases at V and 9 bases at J, with 13 bases between. The CDR3 bases are TGTGCCAGCAGCTTGGGAGTTGCCAGGGCTTCACCCCTCCACTTT. Its translation: CASSLGVARASPLHF.

This sequence joins TRBV2 and TRBJ1-1, with 9 bases identical to TRBD1. The CDR3 loop spans 15 amino acids. Per germline, CDR1 SNHLY and CDR2 FYNNEI. J was trimmed by 2 bases and V by 7 bases; bases with no gene match: 8. The CDR3 DNA sequence: TGTGCCAGCACCGTGGGACAGGGTAGCAACACTGAAGCTTTCTTT. Its protein is CASTVGQGSNTEAFF.

This clone is a singleton in its sample. The rearrangement uses TRBV20-1 and TRBJ2-3; D is undetermined. The CDR3 is 10 amino acids. V was pared by 2 bases and J by 5 bases, with 2 bases between. Germline V gene lookup returns CDR1 DFQATT and CDR2 SNEGSKA (reference sequence). CDR3 in amino acids: CSARIDTQYF. In nucleotides, the CDR3 is TGCAGTGCTAGAATAGATACGCAGTATTTT.

The chain joins TRBV7-2 to TRBJ2-7; D gene unclear. CDR1 is SGHTA and CDR2 is FQGNSA in the germline V gene. The CDR3 totals 12 residues. V lost 5 bases to trimming and J lost 3 bases, with 8 bases between them. The CDR3 protein is CASSLNLYEQYF. CDR3 bases: TGTGCCAGCAGCCTGAATCTCTACGAGCAGTACTTC.

The V call is TRBV29-1, the J call TRBJ1-1, with 8 positions matching TRBD1. Trimming cost V 5 bases and J 6 bases; bases outside gene matches: 11. The CDR3 length is 14 residues. Germline V gene sequence: CDR1 SQVTM, CDR2 ANQGSEA. CDR3 in amino acids: CSVTTGGSYAEAFF. The CDR3 DNA reads as TGCAGCGTTACAACAGGGGGGTCCTACGCTGAAGCTTTCTTT.

The genes are TRBV5-6 and TRBJ2-6; the D is unclear. Germline V gene lookup returns CDR1 SGHDT and CDR2 YYEEEE. Trimming took off 4 bases at V and 4 bases at J, with 21 bases between the two ends. CDR3 size: 18 residues. CDR3 DNA: TGTGCCAGCAGCCCTGGGGTTCCAGTCTGGCTAGGGGCCAACGTCCTGACTTTC. This translates into CASSPGVPVWLGANVLTF.

The chain has TRBV7-9 and TRBJ1-2; D remains unclear. CDR3 length: 15 residues. Trimming pared 3 bases from V and 4 bases from J, leaving 15 bases between. CDR1 and CDR2 from the germline V gene are SEHNR and FQNEAQ (reference sequence). CDR3 region: CASSFEVQSIYGYTF. The CDR3 DNA follows: TGTGCCAGCAGCTTTGAGGTACAATCGATCTATGGCTACACCTTC.

The J gene is TRBJ2-1, the V gene TRBV20-1, with 15 nucleotides matching TRBD2. There are 15 residues in the CDR3. Germline CDR1 is DFQATT and CDR2 is SNEGSKA (reference sequence). Trimming removed 3 bases from V and 6 bases from J; junction bases left unmatched: 3. The CDR3 protein is CSASWTSGGANEQFF. CDR3 in DNA: TGCAGTGCTAGTTGGACTAGCGGGGGGGCCAATGAGCAGTTCTTC.

This chain uses TRBV18 with TRBJ2-3; TRBD1 is a possible D gene (6 bases). The germline V gene encodes CDR1 KGHSH and CDR2 LQKENI. The CDR3 has 14 residues. V was shortened by 6 bases and J by 2 bases, with 12 bases between the two germline ends. CDR3 sequence reads: CASSQGQPTDTQYF. CDR3 coding DNA: TGTGCCAGCTCCCAAGGACAGCCCACAGATACGCAGTATTTT.

This clone was picked up one time. The chain is built from TRBV6-5 and TRBJ2-7; TRBD1 matches at 7 bases. CDR1 is MNHEY, CDR2 SVGAGI, per germline. V shed 6 bases and J 3 bases; nucleotides not matched to a gene: 5. The CDR3 length is 13 residues. The DNA for the CDR3 is TGTGCCAGCAGGGGGACAGCCGACTACGAGCAGTACTTC. It codes for CASRGTADYEQYF.

This sequence joins TRBV27 and TRBJ1-1, with D hard to call. The V gene lost 3 bases and the J gene lost 3 bases, with 8 bases spanning the gap. Germline CDR1 MNHEY, CDR2 SMNVEV (reference sequence). The CDR3 runs 13 residues. The CDR3 sequence: CASSFGPDTEAFF. The CDR3, as DNA: TGTGCCAGCAGTTTCGGACCAGACACTGAAGCTTTCTTT.

The chain recombines TRBV6-1 with TRBJ2-5; TRBD2 matches 9 bases. V lost 0 bases to trimming and J lost 4 bases; unmatched junction nucleotides: 6. Germline CDR1 is MNHNS and CDR2 is SASEGT. The CDR3 is 16 residues long. CDR3 residues: CASSEAYSGGRETQYF. The CDR3 DNA reads as TGTGCCAGCAGTGAAGCCTATAGCGGGGGTAGAGAGACCCAGTACTTC.

This clone appeared a single time. The chain has TRBV19 and TRBJ2-1, with a possible D match to TRBD1 (5 bases). The CDR3 runs 12 residues. Per germline, CDR1 LNHDA and CDR2 SQIVND (reference sequence). The ends were cut back, 8 bases at V and 3 bases at J, with 8 bases in the middle. The CDR3 nucleotides read TGTGCCAGTGGCAGGGACTACAATGAGCAGTTCTTC. Its protein is CASGRDYNEQFF.

This rearrangement joins TRBV15 to TRBJ1-2; TRBD1 is a possible D gene (6 bases). Germline lookup yields CDR1 LNHNV and CDR2 YYDKDF (reference sequence). CDR3 length equals 16 residues. V lost 3 bases and J 4 bases, leaving 18 bases between the germline ends. CDR3 coding DNA: TGTGCCACCAGCAGTCCCTCGCGGGGGCCGGTCTATGGCTACACCTTC. It yields the protein CATSSPSRGPVYGYTF.

This CDR3 is CASSLPGFQETQYF. The CDR3 DNA sequence: TGTGCCAGCAGCTTGCCGGGATTCCAAGAGACCCAGTACTTC. The chain couples TRBV7-2 to TRBJ2-5; D may be TRBD2 (5 bases). The CDR3 spans 14 residues. Germline V gene data show CDR1 as SGHTA and CDR2 as FQGNSA. Trimming stripped 3 bases from V and 1 base from J, with 9 bases between.

This rearrangement joins TRBV7-8 to TRBJ2-5; D gene uncertain. Per the germline V gene, CDR1 is SGHVS and CDR2 is FQNEAQ. Trimming removed 0 bases at V and 5 bases at J, with 10 bases between. This CDR3 comprises 14 residues. The CDR3 is CASSLAVLGETQYF. CDR3 nucleotide sequence: TGTGCCAGCAGCTTAGCCGTCTTGGGGGAGACCCAGTACTTC.

The chain joins TRBV7-9 to TRBJ1-1; D ambiguous. CDR1 SEHNR and CDR2 FQNEAQ come from the germline V gene (reference sequence). CDR3 length: 15 residues. Trimming removed 7 bases from V and 0 bases from J, with 15 bases in between. The CDR3 DNA reads TGTGCCAGCATCGCCCAAGGAGAATTGAACACTGAAGCTTTCTTT. Translating it yields CASIAQGELNTEAFF. The variable domain in full, with the rest retrieved from reference TRBV7-9 and TRBJ1-1, is DTGVSQNPRHKITKRGQNVTFRCDPISEHNRLYWYRQTLGQGPEFLTYFQNEAQLEKSRLLSDRFSAERPKGSFSTLEIQRTEQGDSAMYLCASIAQGELNTEAFFGQGTRLTVV.

The rearrangement links TRBV5-1 to TRBJ2-3; 12 bases map to TRBD2. Germline assignment: CDR1 SGHRS and CDR2 YFSETQ. After removal of 1 base from V and 5 bases from J, the junction contained 2 bases not matched to a gene. This CDR3 has 15 amino acids. CDR3 loop: CASSLSSGGEDTQYF. The CDR3 DNA reads as TGCGCCAGCAGCTTGTCTAGCGGGGGGGAAGATACGCAGTATTTT.

This chain joins TRBV3-1 (or the pseudogene TRBV3-2) and TRBJ1-3; the D is unclear. CDR1 LGHDT and CDR2 YNNKEL come from the germline V gene (reference sequence). V gave up 4 bases and J gave up 2 bases, with 9 bases separating them. This CDR3 spans 14 amino acids. This CDR3 reads CASSRGRTGNTIYF. CDR3 in DNA: TGTGCCAGCAGCCGGGGTAGAACTGGAAACACCATATATTTT.

The V call is TRBV7-2, the J call TRBJ2-2; D is possibly TRBD1 or TRBD2 (7 bases each). The CDR3 runs to 17 residues. CDR1 and CDR2 from the germline V gene are SGHTA and FQGNSA. V lost 3 bases to trimming and J lost 6 bases, with 20 bases between them. The CDR3 bases are TGTGCCAGCAGCTTCCAGGGGGGGCGCCTGTTTCCCGGGGAGCTGTTTTTT. Translation: CASSFQGGRLFPGELFF.

This rearrangement joins TRBV24-1 to TRBJ2-3; D may correspond to TRBD1 or TRBD2 (5 bases each). The V gene's germline CDR1 is KGHDR and CDR2 SFDVKD. The CDR3 totals 15 residues. Trimming cost V 9 bases and J 0 bases, with 15 bases left between them. The CDR3 reads CATGGDGSSTDTQYF. In DNA, the CDR3 is TGTGCCACCGGGGGAGACGGATCTAGCACAGATACGCAGTATTTT.

This CDR3 is CATSGPTGAGELFF. The CDR3 DNA is TGTGCCACCTCCGGACCCACGGGCGCCGGGGAGCTGTTTTTT. The V call is TRBV24-1, the J call TRBJ2-2; no clear D gene. The V gene lost 9 bases and the J gene lost 6 bases, with 16 bases spanning the gap. The CDR3 covers 14 residues. From germline, CDR1 is KGHDR and CDR2 SFDVKD.

The chain couples TRBV5-1 to TRBJ2-5, with 9 bases fitting TRBD1. V dropped 0 bases and J dropped 4; count of bases not matched to a gene: 7. Germline V lookup: CDR1 SGHRS, CDR2 YFSETQ. This CDR3 has 16 amino acids. CDR3 residues: CASSLGTGAVSETQYF. Written as DNA, the CDR3 is TGCGCCAGCAGCTTGGGGACAGGGGCGGTATCAGAGACCCAGTACTTC.

In DNA, the CDR3 is TGTGCCAGCAGCCCACGCGACAGCTTGAATTCACCCCTCCACTTT. Protein: CASSPRDSLNSPLHF. The chain links TRBV7-7 to TRBJ1-6; TRBD1 might be the D (5 bases). CDR1 and CDR2 (germline): SSHAT, FNYEAQ (reference sequence). This CDR3 comprises 15 residues. Trimming took 5 bases from V and 7 from J, leaving 15 bases between them.

As concerns this clone: The junction departs from the called germline gene at one end, perhaps through a read error. The chain carries TRBV19 and TRBJ1-1; possibly TRBD1 for D (5 bases). The CDR3 contains 13 residues. Germline values: CDR1 LNHDA, CDR2 SQIVND (reference sequence). CDR3 sequence reads: CASSTRQNTGAFF. The DNA of the CDR3 is TGTGCCAGTAGTACCAGACAGAACACTGGAGCTTTCTTT.

In this sample, this clone turned up once. The genes are TRBV18 and TRBJ1-4, with no clear D. This CDR3 contains 14 residues. Trimming took 3 bases from V and 2 from J, leaving 7 bases between them. CDR1 and CDR2 (germline): KGHSH, LQKENI. CDR3 in DNA: TGTGCCAGCTCACCTTCACTGACTAATGAAAAACTGTTTTTT. Amino acids: CASSPSLTNEKLFF.

This chain joins TRBV21-1 and TRBJ1-5; the D call in the table, TRBD1, was not verified against the DNA. TRBV21-1 is labeled a pseudogene. The CDR3 has 18 amino acids. The CDR3 region is CASSSSPAGDDSNQPQHF. CDR3 DNA: TGTGCCAGCAGCAGTTCCCCGGCAGGGGATGATAGCAATCAGCCCCAGCATTTT.

The V and J genes are TRBV29-1 and TRBJ2-3, with D perhaps being TRBD1 or TRBD2 (5 bases each). CDR3 length: 12 amino acids. The V end lost 3 bases, the J end lost 4 bases, and 8 bases lay between the germline ends. In germline, CDR1 is SQVTM, CDR2 ANQGSEA. The CDR3 DNA sequence: TGCAGCGTTGAGAGGGGCCCAGATACGCAGTATTTT. This translates into CSVERGPDTQYF.

The V gene is TRBV7-9, the J gene TRBJ1-6; D not resolved. This CDR3 comprises 17 residues. With 0 bases removed from V and 7 bases from J, the gap between germline ends came to 16 bases. The V gene's germline CDR1 is SEHNR and CDR2 FQNEAQ (reference sequence). The CDR3, as DNA: TGTGCCAGCAGCTTAGCGCTTTCCCTCGGATTAAATTCACCCCTCCACTTT. It is translated as CASSLALSLGLNSPLHF.

The chain joins TRBV12-3 or TRBV12-4 to TRBJ1-2; no reliable D call. V shed 3 bases and J shed 2 bases, with 1 base lying between them. The CDR3 loop spans 11 amino acids. The DNA of the CDR3 is TGTGCCAGCAGTTTGAACTATGGCTACACCTTC. Translating gives CASSLNYGYTF.

The chain joins TRBV5-1 to TRBJ1-3, with 7 bases aligning to TRBD1. This CDR3 contains 14 residues. V shed 5 bases and J 4 bases; nucleotides not matched to a gene: 6. Per germline, CDR1 SGHRS and CDR2 YFSETQ. CDR3: CASRRGRGGNTIYF. The CDR3, as DNA: TGCGCCAGCAGGAGGGGGCGAGGGGGAAACACCATATATTTT.

V is TRBV30 and J is TRBJ1-6; no clear D. CDR1 is GTSNPN and CDR2 is SVGIG in the germline V gene (reference sequence). The length of the CDR3 is 15 residues. Trimming pared 1 base from V and 3 bases from J, leaving 10 bases between. CDR3 residues: CAWSENSIYNSPLHF. As DNA, the CDR3 is TGTGCCTGGAGTGAGAACAGTATCTATAATTCACCCCTCCACTTT. The full variable domain, rest sourced from reference TRBV30 and TRBJ1-6, is SQTIHQWPATLVQPVGSPLSLECTVEGTSNPNLYWYRQAAGRGLQLLFYSVGIGQISSEVPQNLSASRPQDRQFILSSKKLLLSDSGFYLCAWSENSIYNSPLHFGNGTRLTVT.